Below are 10 T cell receptor beta chains sequenced from a single sample in a study of shared clonotypes between healthy human individuals. Generated by immunoSEQ multiplex PCR, the TCRdb table keeps only in-frame clones and is missing some. The sample records 150,000 to 200,000 clones, around 63% being singletons. Sequenced: memory CD4+ T cells sorted from blood. The sample's subset: CD45RA-negative fraction. All receptors derive from a man between 25 and 39 years old in good health.

This clone was counted between two and nine times. The chain uses TRBV5-5 and TRBJ2-7, with 8 bases that match TRBD1. The trim removed 6 bases at V and 0 bases at J, leaving 8 bases unmatched. From germline, CDR1 is SGHKS and CDR2 YYEKEE (reference sequence). The CDR3 consists of 15 residues. CDR3 nucleotides: TGTGCCAGCACCAGGACAGGGTCCAGCTCCTACGAGCAGTACTTC. This translates into CASTRTGSSSYEQYF.

This clone was recorded a few times. The chain has TRBV10-3 and TRBJ1-4, with D tentatively TRBD1 (6 bases). This CDR3 region has 16 residues. In germline, CDR1 is ENHRY, CDR2 SYGVKD. The germline V and J ends were trimmed by 4 bases and 5 bases, with 17 bases remaining between them. CDR3 amino acids: CAISGEGAQGNEKLFF. The DNA of the CDR3 is TGTGCCATCAGTGGGGAGGGCGCCCAGGGGAATGAAAAACTGTTTTTT.

The rearrangement joins TRBV2 to TRBJ2-3, with 9 nucleotides matching TRBD1. The V segment lost 6 bases and the J segment 4 bases; nucleotides outside the gene matches: 11. The CDR3 loop spans 16 amino acids. Germline V CDR1 and CDR2: SNHLY, FYNNEI. CDR3: CASRTQGAPNADTQYF. CDR3 coding DNA: TGTGCCAGCAGGACACAGGGGGCGCCCAACGCAGATACGCAGTATTTT.

The J gene is TRBJ1-2, the V gene TRBV20-1; no definite D call. This CDR3 has 8 residues. Germline CDR1 reads DFQATT; CDR2 reads SNEGSKA (reference sequence). V was pared by 7 bases and J by 7 bases, with 4 bases between. CDR3 residues: CSGGGYTF. CDR3 DNA sequence: TGCAGTGGTGGTGGCTACACCTTC.

The J gene is TRBJ2-6, the V gene TRBV19; D might be TRBD2 (5 bases). CDR3 length: 16 amino acids. The V gene lost 3 bases and the J gene lost 0 bases, with 9 bases spanning the gap. Per the germline V gene, CDR1 is LNHDA and CDR2 is SQIVND (reference sequence). The CDR3 loop is CASSIGGYSGANVLTF. For the CDR3, the DNA is TGTGCCAGTAGTATCGGAGGCTACTCTGGGGCCAACGTCCTGACTTTC.

The V and J genes are TRBV10-3 and TRBJ2-2, with 8 bases identical to TRBD2. Trimming cost V 7 bases and J 3 bases; bases outside gene matches: 4. Germline V gives CDR1 ENHRY, CDR2 SYGVKD. The CDR3 has 14 amino acids. CDR3 protein: CAITGLADTGELFF. The CDR3 coding sequence is TGTGCCATCACTGGACTAGCTGACACCGGGGAGCTGTTTTTT.

This sequence joins TRBV7-8 and TRBJ2-7; tentative D call: TRBD1 (7 bases). The CDR3 spans 14 residues. The V gene lost 2 bases and the J gene lost 3 bases, with 11 bases spanning the gap. Per the germline V gene, CDR1 is SGHVS and CDR2 is FQNEAQ. CDR3: CASSLYRGGYEQYF. CDR3 nucleotide sequence: TGTGCCAGCAGCTTATACAGGGGAGGCTACGAGCAGTACTTC.

The gene calls are TRBV5-6 and TRBJ2-7; the D gene is possibly TRBD2 (6 bases). The ends were cut back, 4 bases at V and 5 bases at J, with 10 bases in the middle. The CDR3 contains 12 residues. The germline V gene encodes CDR1 SGHDT and CDR2 YYEEEE. In nucleotides, the CDR3 is TGTGCCAGCAGCGGGGGGTTCCACGAGCAGTACTTC. Protein sequence: CASSGGFHEQYF. The full variable domain, with the rest looked up from reference TRBV5-6 and TRBJ2-7, is DAGVTQSPTHLIKTRGQQVTLRCSPKSGHDTVSWYQQALGQGPQFIFQYYEEEERQRGNFPDRFSGHQFPNYSSELNVNALLLGDSALYLCASSGGFHEQYFGPGTRLTVT.

V usage is TRBV7-9 and J usage is TRBJ1-5; TRBD1 matches at 8 bases. In germline, CDR1 is SEHNR, CDR2 FQNEAQ (reference sequence). Trimming took 5 bases from V and 6 from J; bases not matched to a gene: 12. This CDR3 comprises 16 residues. The CDR3 is CASSNHGQGIFQPQHF. The CDR3 coding sequence is TGTGCCAGCAGCAACCATGGACAGGGCATTTTTCAGCCCCAGCATTTT.

This chain links TRBV28 with TRBJ1-3, with 7 positions matching TRBD1. Germline CDR1 MDHEN, CDR2 SYDVKM. CDR3 size: 15 residues. After removal of 5 bases from V and 5 bases from J, the junction contained 9 bases not matched to a gene. The CDR3 DNA reads as TGTGCCAGCAGTGACAGTAAGGGGGCACGAAACACCATATATTTT. It encodes CASSDSKGARNTIYF.